Listed here is a single T cell receptor beta chain. This receptor's antigen is unknown. It has no much larger one-base neighbor in the sample; base qualities were not kept. PBMCs were isolated by density centrifugation and stained for CD3, CD4 and CD8, and CD4+ and CD8+ T cells were sorted on a FACSAria. Unaffected controls provided scalp biopsies and blood samples. The receptor library was made with the immunoSEQ multiplex PCR assay. RNA was extracted from all samples and reverse transcribed into cDNA, which served as template for TCR sequencing. SuperScript III was used for first-strand cDNA synthesis, primed with a 2:1 mix of oligo-dT and random hexamers. A synthetic immune receptor repertoire was used to assess amplification bias, and residual bias was removed computationally. Processing in the source paper ran as follows. Raw reads were preprocessed to remove errors, and CDR3 was defined according to IMGT conventions as the region from the conserved cysteine to phenylalanine. Clonality was calculated as 1 minus Shannon entropy normalized by log2 of the number of productive unique TCRs. CD4 or CD8 identity of scalp clones was inferred by cross-referencing scalp TCRbeta sequences with sorted blood CD4 and CD8 repertoires. TCRdb took over this immuneACCESS table, retaining in-frame rearrangements with V and J assigned. Such tables are incomplete; in checked studies, under half of the missing clones stem from an unresolved V gene, and the remainder is unexplained. Clonal size and the V and J genes are those of that table, whereas D and trimming came from the DNA. The sample table lists 150,000 to 200,000 clones, around 54% of them with a count of one. 4.5% to 5% of the sample is in the top ten clones.

The source of the sample is a study of CD8+ T cells in alopecia areata listed by TCRdb under 2018. Concerning the study at large: High-throughput TCRbeta sequencing was used to examine T cell clonal expansion in alopecia areata in both the C3H/HeJ mouse model and human patients. Human TCRbeta sequencing covered scalp tissue and sorted CD4+ and CD8+ peripheral blood T cells from patchy and totalis/universalis alopecia areata patients and healthy controls. Scalp clonality was compared among normal scalp (n=4), patchy alopecia areata scalp (n=8), and alopecia totalis/universalis scalp (n=8). RNA was extracted with the PAXgene miRNA kit for fixed scalp, the miRNeasy kit for PBMCs, and the RNeasy kit for mouse skin. TCRbeta CDR3 regions were amplified by immunoSEQ multiplex PCR with 35 Vbeta forward and 13 Jbeta reverse primers.

Results and caveats for the whole study, not just this receptor: Compared with mice, TCR sequences shared between patients were less clear, possibly partly because of HLA diversity across the patient population. Lesional scalp, especially in alopecia totalis/universalis, showed higher clonality and more expanded CD8+ clones than normal scalp, suggesting antigenic drive. Unlike mouse skin, where gammadelta T cells dominate, normal human skin contains resident alphabeta T cells that get sequenced too, which complicates analysis of the scalp TCR repertoire.

The TCR originated in a human donor in good health. Specimen: CD4+ T cells sorted from blood.

The CDR3 corresponds to CSVQPAGVNTGELFF. The sequenced DNA: TGCAGCGTTCAGCCAGCGGGAGTGAACACCGGGGAGCTGTTTTTT. The sequence links TRBV29-1 to TRBJ2-2, with 8 bases in between that match TRBD2. Spanning cysteine to phenylalanine, the CDR3 consists of 15 amino acids. Of the read, only the CDR3 DNA is kept; its 45 bases are in frame from base 1. Relative to germline, V is missing 5 bases and J is missing 1 base, with 6 bases of the junction outside any gene match. CDR1 and CDR2, per the germline V gene, are SQVTM and ANQGSEA.